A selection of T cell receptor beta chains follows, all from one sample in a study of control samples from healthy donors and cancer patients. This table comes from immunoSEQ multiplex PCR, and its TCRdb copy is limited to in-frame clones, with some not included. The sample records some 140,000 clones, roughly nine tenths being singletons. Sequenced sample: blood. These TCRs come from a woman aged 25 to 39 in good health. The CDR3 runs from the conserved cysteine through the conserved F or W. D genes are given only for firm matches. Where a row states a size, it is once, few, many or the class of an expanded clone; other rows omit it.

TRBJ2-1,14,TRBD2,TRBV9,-,CASKRTSGSDEQFF,TGTGCCAGCAAGAGGACTAGCGGGAGCGATGAGCAGTTCTTC
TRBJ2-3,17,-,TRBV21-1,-,CASSKGSWGEGPDTQYF,TGTGCCAGCAGCAAAGGATCTTGGGGGGAGGGGCCAGATACGCAGTATTTT
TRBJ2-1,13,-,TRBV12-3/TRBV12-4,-,CASSASAVGEQFF,TGTGCCAGCAGTGCTTCTGCGGTTGGTGAGCAGTTCTTC
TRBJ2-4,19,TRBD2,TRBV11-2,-,CASSLEFPSGDLAKNIQYF,TGTGCCAGCAGCTTAGAATTCCCTAGCGGGGATCTAGCCAAAAACATTCAGTACTTC
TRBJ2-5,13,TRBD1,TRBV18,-,CASVTGSQETQYF,TGTGCCAGCGTGACAGGGTCCCAAGAGACCCAGTACTTC
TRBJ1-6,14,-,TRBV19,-,CASSITRGDSPLHF,TGTGCCAGTAGTATAACTAGGGGGGATTCACCCCTCCACTTT
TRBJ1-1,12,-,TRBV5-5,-,CASSLVHTEAFF,TGTGCCAGCAGCTTGGTGCACACTGAAGCTTTCTTT
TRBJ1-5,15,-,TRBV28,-,CASSPPAPVGQPQHF,TGTGCCAGCAGTCCACCGGCCCCGGTCGGGCAGCCCCAGCATTTT
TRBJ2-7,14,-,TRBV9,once,CASSLSDSSYEQYF,TGTGCCAGCAGCCTATCAGACAGCTCCTACGAGCAGTACTTC
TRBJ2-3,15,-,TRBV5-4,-,CASSFPGGSTDTQYF,TGTGCCAGCAGCTTTCCGGGTGGGAGCACAGATACGCAGTATTTT
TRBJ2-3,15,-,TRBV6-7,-,CASRKGPCPADTQYF,TGTGCCAGCCGAAAAGGCCCATGCCCCGCAGATACGCAGTATTTT
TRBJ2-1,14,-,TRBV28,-,CASSLLPLSGEQFF,TGTGCCAGCAGTCTTCTCCCCCTGTCCGGGGAGCAGTTCTTC
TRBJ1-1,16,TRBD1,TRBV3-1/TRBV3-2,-,CASSQWFGTGATEAFF,TGTGCCAGCAGCCAATGGTTTGGGACAGGGGCCACTGAAGCTTTCTTT
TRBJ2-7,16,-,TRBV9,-,CASSVNPSSGSNEQYF,TGTGCCAGCAGCGTAAACCCCTCATCGGGATCTAATGAGCAGTACTTC
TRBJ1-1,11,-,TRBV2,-,CASTRVKEAFF,TGTGCCAGCACGAGGGTCAAGGAAGCTTTCTTT
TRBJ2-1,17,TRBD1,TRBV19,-,CASSIVPGQGMGNEQFF,TGTGCCAGTAGTATAGTCCCGGGACAGGGAATGGGGAATGAGCAGTTCTTC
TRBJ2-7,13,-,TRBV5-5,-,CASSLTGIHEQYF,TGTGCCAGCAGCCTAACAGGGATTCACGAGCAGTACTTC
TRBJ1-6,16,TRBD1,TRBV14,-,CASSQDLNRGNSPLHF,TGTGCCAGCAGCCAAGACCTCAACAGGGGAAATTCACCCCTCCACTTT
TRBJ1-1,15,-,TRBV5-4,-,CASSLTATLNTEAFF,TGTGCCAGCAGCTTAACGGCGACCCTAAACACTGAAGCTTTCTTT
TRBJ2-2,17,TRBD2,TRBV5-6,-,CASSLRSRAGESGELFF,TGTGCCAGCAGCTTGAGGTCTAGGGCGGGGGAGTCCGGGGAGCTGTTTTTT
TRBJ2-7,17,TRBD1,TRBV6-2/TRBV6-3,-,CASSYSTGRPGSYEQYF,TGTGCCAGCAGTTACTCGACAGGGCGTCCGGGCTCCTACGAGCAGTACTTC
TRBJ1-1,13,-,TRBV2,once,CASNTGYGTEAFF,TGTGCCAGCAATACAGGGTACGGCACTGAAGCTTTCTTT
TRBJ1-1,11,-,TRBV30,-,CAGQGDTEAFF,TGTGCCGGCCAAGGCGACACTGAAGCTTTCTTT
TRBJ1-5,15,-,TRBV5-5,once,CASSLRPASNQPQHF,TGTGCCAGCAGCTTGCGGCCCGCTAGCAATCAGCCCCAGCATTTT
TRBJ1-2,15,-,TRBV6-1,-,CASSEGRGFNYGYTF,TGTGCCAGCAGTGAAGGAAGGGGGTTTAACTATGGCTACACCTTC
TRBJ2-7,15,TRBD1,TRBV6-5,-,CASSLGQDDSYEQYF,TGTGCCAGCAGCTTGGGACAGGACGACTCCTACGAGCAGTACTTC
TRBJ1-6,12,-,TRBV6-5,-,CASSLRGSPLHF,TGTGCCAGCAGCCTCAGGGGTTCACCCCTCCACTTT
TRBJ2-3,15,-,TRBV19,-,CASSIAGREADTQYF,TGTGCCAGTAGTATAGCCGGTAGGGAGGCAGATACGCAGTATTTT
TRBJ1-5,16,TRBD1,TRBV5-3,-,CARSFRDSHSNQPQHF,TGTGCCAGAAGCTTCCGGGACAGCCATAGCAATCAGCCCCAGCATTTT
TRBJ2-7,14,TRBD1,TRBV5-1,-,CASSFAGTDYEQYF,TGCGCCAGCAGCTTTGCCGGGACAGACTACGAGCAGTACTTC
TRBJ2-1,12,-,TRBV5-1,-,CASSLYNNEQFF,TGCGCCAGCAGCTTGTATAACAATGAGCAGTTCTTC
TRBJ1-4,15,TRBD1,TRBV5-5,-,CASSLWTGGVEKLFF,TGTGCCAGCAGTTTGTGGACAGGGGGCGTTGAAAAACTGTTTTTT
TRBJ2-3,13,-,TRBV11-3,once,CASSLEFADTQYF,TGTGCCAGCAGCTTAGAATTCGCAGATACGCAGTATTTT
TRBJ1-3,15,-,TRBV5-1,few,CASSLGSASGNTIYF,TGCGCCAGCAGCTTGGGTTCAGCCTCTGGAAACACCATATATTTT
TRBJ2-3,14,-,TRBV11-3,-,CASSSGATTDTQYF,TGTGCCAGCAGCTCAGGGGCAACGACAGATACGCAGTATTTT
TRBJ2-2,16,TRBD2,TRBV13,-,CASSMSGRAKAGELFF,TGTGCCAGCAGCATGAGCGGGAGGGCCAAAGCCGGGGAGCTGTTTTTT
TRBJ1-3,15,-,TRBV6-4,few,CASSDRDDTGNTIYF,TGTGCCAGCAGTGATCGGGACGATACTGGAAACACCATATATTTT
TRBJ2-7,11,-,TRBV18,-,CASSLKDEQYF,TGTGCCAGCTCACTGAAAGACGAGCAGTACTTC
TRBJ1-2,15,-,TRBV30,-,CAWTPDRSGNYGYTF,TGTGCCTGGACTCCGGACAGATCGGGGAACTATGGCTACACCTTC
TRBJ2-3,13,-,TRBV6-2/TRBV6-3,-,CASSPTGPDTQYF,TGTGCCAGCAGCCCAACAGGGCCAGATACGCAGTATTTT
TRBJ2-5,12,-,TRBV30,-,CAWSRGGETQYF,TGTGCCTGGAGTAGGGGGGGGGAGACCCAGTACTTC
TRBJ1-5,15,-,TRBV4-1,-,CASSQEAQPNQPQHF,TGCGCCAGCAGCCAAGAGGCACAGCCAAATCAGCCCCAGCATTTT
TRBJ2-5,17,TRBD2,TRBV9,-,CASSPRLAGGPGETQYF,TGTGCCAGCAGCCCCCGACTAGCGGGAGGGCCCGGGGAGACCCAGTACTTC
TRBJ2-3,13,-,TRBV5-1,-,CASSLGVPDTQYF,TGCGCCAGCAGCTTGGGGGTCCCAGATACGCAGTATTTT
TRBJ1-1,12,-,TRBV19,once,CASSMGNTEAFF,TGTGCCAGTAGTATGGGGAACACTGAAGCTTTCTTT
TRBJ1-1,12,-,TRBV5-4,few,CASSFQGREAFF,TGTGCCAGCAGCTTTCAGGGGCGCGAAGCTTTCTTT
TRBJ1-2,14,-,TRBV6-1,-,CASSEVLGIDGYTF,TGTGCCAGCAGTGAAGTATTAGGGATTGATGGCTACACCTTC
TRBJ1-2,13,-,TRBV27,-,CASRPTAYYGYTF,TGTGCCAGCCGACCGACAGCCTACTATGGCTACACCTTC
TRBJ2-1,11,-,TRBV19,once,CATTDAYEQFF,TGTGCCACTACCGATGCCTATGAGCAGTTCTTC
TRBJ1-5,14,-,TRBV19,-,CASRGPTSNQPQHF,TGTGCCAGTAGGGGGCCGACTAGCAATCAGCCCCAGCATTTT
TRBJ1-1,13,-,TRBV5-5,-,CASTAGTNTEAFF,TGTGCCAGTACCGCGGGAACCAACACTGAAGCTTTCTTT
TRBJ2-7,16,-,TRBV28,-,CASSFSPFQGTYEQYF,TGTGCCAGCAGTTTTTCCCCCTTTCAGGGGACCTACGAGCAGTACTTC
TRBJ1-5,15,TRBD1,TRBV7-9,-,CASSLEQGEVQPQHF,TGTGCCAGCAGCTTGGAACAGGGGGAGGTGCAGCCCCAGCATTTT
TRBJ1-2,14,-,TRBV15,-,CATSRDRGGGGYTF,TGTGCCACCAGCAGAGACAGGGGAGGGGGTGGCTACACCTTC
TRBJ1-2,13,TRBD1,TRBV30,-,CAFPDREVEGYTF,TGTGCCTTCCCGGACAGGGAAGTCGAGGGCTACACCTTC
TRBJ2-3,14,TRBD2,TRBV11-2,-,CASSFELAGSSQYF,TGTGCCAGCAGCTTCGAGCTAGCGGGGAGTTCGCAGTATTTT
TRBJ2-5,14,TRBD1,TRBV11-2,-,CASSLGTGGETQYF,TGTGCCAGCAGCTTAGGGACAGGGGGGGAGACCCAGTACTTC
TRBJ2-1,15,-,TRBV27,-,CASRGPGPTYNEQFF,TGTGCCAGCAGAGGCCCCGGGCCAACCTACAATGAGCAGTTCTTC
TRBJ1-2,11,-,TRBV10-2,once,CASGGGGGYTF,TGCGCCAGCGGCGGGGGGGGTGGCTACACCTTC